These 5 T cell receptor beta chains were sequenced from one sample in a study of blood T cell repertoires in COVID-19. Clones were read by immunoSEQ multiplex PCR, and TCRdb kept only the in-frame ones, dropping some. The sample carries some 330,000 clones, roughly nine tenths recorded once. The material sequenced was PBMCs or T cells enriched from blood (not recorded which). All receptors derive from a woman aged 25 to 39 who had recovered from COVID-19.

The chain is built from TRBV7-2 and TRBJ2-5, with D tentatively TRBD2 (6 bases). This CDR3 region has 14 residues. Germline V CDR1 and CDR2: SGHTA, FQGNSA. V was clipped by 8 bases and J by 2 bases, with 15 bases between them. The CDR3 is CASSPGTHQETQYF. CDR3 DNA: TGTGCCAGCTCCCCCGGGACTCATCAAGAGACCCAGTACTTC. The full variable domain, completed using reference TRBV7-2 and TRBJ2-5, is GAGVSQSPSNKVTEKGKDVELRCDPISGHTALYWYRQSLGQGLEFLIYFQGNSAPDKSGLPSDRFSAERTGGSVSTLTIQRTQQEDSAVYLCASSPGTHQETQYFGPGTRLLVL.

The chain recombines TRBV3-1 (or the pseudogene TRBV3-2) with TRBJ2-7; 9 bases are shared with TRBD1. The CDR3 loop spans 14 amino acids. The V gene end was trimmed by 4 bases and the J gene end by 2 bases; junction bases not matched to a gene: 3. In germline, CDR1 is LGHDT, CDR2 YNNKEL (reference sequence). The CDR3 loop is CASSPGQGPYEQYF. The CDR3 region has the DNA TGTGCCAGCAGCCCGGGACAGGGTCCCTACGAGCAGTACTTC.

The chain is built from TRBV27 and TRBJ2-5; the match to TRBD1 covers 7 bases. This CDR3 region has 14 residues. The V segment lost 6 bases and the J segment 5 bases; nucleotides outside the gene matches: 9. Germline CDR1 MNHEY, CDR2 SMNVEV (reference sequence). The CDR3 is CASSRLSRGETQYF. In DNA form, the CDR3 reads TGTGCCAGCAGCCGACTGTCCAGGGGGGAGACCCAGTACTTC.

The chain couples TRBV25-1 to TRBJ2-7; tentative D call: TRBD2 (5 bases). The V and J ends lost 2 bases and 1 base respectively, with 9 bases between them. This CDR3 has 14 amino acids. CDR1 is MGHDK, CDR2 SYGVNS, per germline. The CDR3 loop reads CASSEGRTSYEQYF. The CDR3 nucleotides read TGTGCCAGCAGTGAAGGGCGGACTTCCTACGAGCAGTACTTC.

This chain connects TRBV19 to TRBJ2-2; TRBD1 is a possible D gene (6 bases). Per germline, CDR1 LNHDA and CDR2 SQIVND (reference sequence). The CDR3 is 17 amino acids. Trimming stripped 0 bases from V and 5 bases from J, with 16 bases between. As DNA, the CDR3 is TGTGCCAGTAGTATAGATCCCGGGCAGGGGAGTACCGGGGAGCTGTTTTTT. It yields the protein CASSIDPGQGSTGELFF.